This TCR beta chain was recovered during a study of cytomegalovirus exposure and HLA in healthy donors. General study points: The authors listed over 150 TCR beta chains as cytomegalovirus-associated. Within the data, a cluster of highly shared sequence variants was likely a sequencing artifact. Later analysis identified a missense DCLRE1C variant that was linked to TCR beta V- and J-gene trimming.

V lost 2 bases and J 7 bases, leaving 8 bases between the germline ends. The CDR3 spans 12 residues. CDR1 and CDR2 from the germline V gene are SGHDN and FVKESK. Each donor's status was that of a healthy bone marrow donor. The sample holds a few counts of this clone. Its target is unknown. 60 Vbeta and 13 Jbeta primers were used in PCR. Generated by immunoSEQ multiplex PCR, the TCRdb table keeps only in-frame clones and is missing some. The sample has approximately 150,000 clones; around 80% are singletons. The chain is built from TRBV14 and TRBJ1-1; no clear D gene. This TCR derives from a man between 18 and 35 years old in good health and CMV-seropositive. Sequencing input: PBMCs. The CDR3 DNA reads TGTGCCAGCAGCCAAACCGTACTTGAAGCTTTCTTT. Encoded protein: CASSQTVLEAFF.